This T cell receptor (beta chain) was sequenced in a study of shared clonotypes between healthy human individuals. Study details: Three CD4 naive, three CD4 memory, two CD8 naive and one CD8 memory plate were used per donor.

Notes on this clone: The antigen is unknown.

Broader study findings: What naive subsets generally showed was a larger estimated richness than memory subsets showed.

Profiled with immunoSEQ multiplex PCR; TCRdb holds only in-frame clones, not every one. Counted here are some 2.1 million clones, approximately 94% occurring once; the ten biggest clones make up about 1.1%. Naive CD8 cells comprised CD45RO-negative, CCR7-positively selected cells, excluding terminally differentiated effector memory CD45RA+ cells. The donor cohort consisted entirely of Caucasian adults residing in Nashville, Tennessee. The sequenced material came from naive CD8+ T cells sorted from blood. The clonotype originates from a young man in good health.

The CDR3 DNA is TGTGCCAGCAGTCGAGTGGGGAGTGAGCAGTTCTTC. Its translation is CASSRVGSEQFF. V gene TRBV2 combines with J gene TRBJ2-1; D is perhaps TRBD2 (5 bases). The V end lost 5 bases, the J end lost 9 bases, and 11 bases lay between the germline ends. The CDR3 has 12 residues. The germline CDR1 and CDR2 sequences are SNHLY and FYNNEI.